This T cell receptor (beta chain) was recorded in a study of T cell repertoires in cytomegalovirus infection. Study-wide context: Public TCR beta signatures marked donors with CMV infection and the matching HLA.

This clonotype was seen only a few times. Its antigen is still unknown. A single record per CDR3 protein comes from TCRdb applying MiXCR to the reads. Of about 150,000 distinct CDR3 sequences in the sample, around 24% were seen once. Study findings and constraints: Cumulative public TCR beta family frequency identified carriers of CMV plus the relevant HLA. Clonotype analysis showed dominance of the ex vivo response by HLA-C-restricted CMV-specific TCR beta clonotypes.

This clonotype was sampled from a human donor in good health (CMV status not recorded). Some clones in this sample may be carry-over from other donors' samples. The source material was PBMCs.

The CDR3 sequence: CASSSSPVQTQYF. Here the CDR3 DNA reads TGTGCCAGCAGTTCCTCGCCCGTTCAGACCCAGTACTTC. The V gene is TRBV27, the J gene TRBJ2-5, with no clear D. Looked up from germline, CDR1 is MNHEY and CDR2 is SMNVEV (reference sequence). Between the trimmed V and J ends, which lost 4 bases and 6 bases, there was a span of 12 bases. The CDR3 has 13 residues.